This T cell receptor (beta chain) was sequenced for a study of monozygotic twins with inflammatory bowel disease. TCRdb processed the 5' RACE reads again and assigns one entry to each CDR3 protein, with no DNA. Recorded for this sample: approximately 420,000 distinct CDR3 sequences. The CDR3 contains 14 residues. Looked up from germline, CDR1 is MNHNY and CDR2 is SVGAGI (reference sequence). The sequenced sample consisted of blood. The sequence was obtained from a human donor with ulcerative colitis or Crohn's disease, or a healthy co-twin of an affected twin (not recorded which). The chain is built from TRBV6-6 and TRBJ2-5; TCRdb reports TRBD2, a call that lacks DNA to check it against. The CDR3 sequence is CASRTGGPRETQYF.